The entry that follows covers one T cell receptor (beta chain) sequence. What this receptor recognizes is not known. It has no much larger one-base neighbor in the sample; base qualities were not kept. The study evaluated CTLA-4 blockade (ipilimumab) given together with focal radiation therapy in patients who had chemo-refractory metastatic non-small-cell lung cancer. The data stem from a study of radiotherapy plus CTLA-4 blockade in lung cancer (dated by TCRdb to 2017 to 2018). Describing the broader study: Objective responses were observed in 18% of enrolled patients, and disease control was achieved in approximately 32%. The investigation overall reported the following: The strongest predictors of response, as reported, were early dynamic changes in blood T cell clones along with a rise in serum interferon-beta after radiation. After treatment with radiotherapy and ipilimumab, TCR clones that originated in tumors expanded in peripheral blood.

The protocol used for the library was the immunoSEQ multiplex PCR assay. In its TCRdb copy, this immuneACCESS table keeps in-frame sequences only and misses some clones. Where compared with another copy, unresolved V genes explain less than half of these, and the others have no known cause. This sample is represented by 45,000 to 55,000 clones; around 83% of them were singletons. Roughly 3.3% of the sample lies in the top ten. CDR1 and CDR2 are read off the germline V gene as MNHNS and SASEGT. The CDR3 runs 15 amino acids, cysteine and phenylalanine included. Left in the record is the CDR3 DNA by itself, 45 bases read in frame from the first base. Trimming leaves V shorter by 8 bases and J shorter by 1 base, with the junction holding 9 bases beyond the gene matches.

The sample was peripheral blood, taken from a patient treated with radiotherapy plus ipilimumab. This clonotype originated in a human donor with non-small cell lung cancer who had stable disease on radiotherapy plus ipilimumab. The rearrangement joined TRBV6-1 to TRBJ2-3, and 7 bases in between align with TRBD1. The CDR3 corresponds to CASEGARRGTDTQYF. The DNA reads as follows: TGTGCCAGCGAGGGGGCTAGAAGAGGCACAGATACGCAGTATTTT.